This T cell receptor (beta chain) was sequenced for a study of cytomegalovirus exposure and HLA in healthy donors. Looking at the study overall: When 398 donors were genotyped, approximately 81% of them were found to fall in the Caucasian-associated ancestry cluster.

The CDR3 totals 12 residues. Trimming removed 5 bases at V and 1 base at J, with 5 bases between. CDR1 is SGHVS, CDR2 FQNEAQ, per germline. In the PCR, 60 Vbeta and 13 Jbeta primers were used. The protocol was immunoSEQ multiplex PCR, while the TCRdb copy is restricted to in-frame clones and leaves out a portion. The sample's table shows roughly 65,000 clones. Whole-study findings and limits: Cytomegalovirus association was listed for about 150 TCR beta chains.

In the case of this clone: Its antigen is not known.

The clonotype originates from a boy aged 5-17 years in good health and CMV-seronegative. The chain is built from TRBV7-8 and TRBJ1-1, with unresolved D. The sample was PBMCs. CDR3 protein: CASSRGNTEAFF. The CDR3 DNA reads as TGTGCCAGCAGCAGAGGGAACACTGAAGCTTTCTTT.